This TCR beta chain stems from a study of blood T cell repertoires in COVID-19. Some clones are missing from TCRdb's copy, which holds only in-frame ones; the method was immunoSEQ multiplex PCR. The sample lists approximately 180,000 clones, roughly 86% seen once, with approximately 2.7% in the top ten. This clone appeared once. Trimming took off 4 bases at V and 0 bases at J, with 9 bases between the two ends. This CDR3 contains 14 residues. Germline V gene data show CDR1 as LGHDT and CDR2 as YNNKEL (reference sequence). The rearrangement joins TRBV3-1 (or the pseudogene TRBV3-2) to TRBJ1-1; D is perhaps TRBD1 (6 bases). The source is a man between 40 and 49 years old with active or convalescent COVID-19. Material: peripheral blood. CDR3 sequence: CASSRGQLNTEAFF. DNA for the CDR3: TGTGCCAGCAGCCGAGGACAGCTGAACACTGAAGCTTTCTTT.